This record looks at one T cell receptor (beta chain) sequence and its context. What it binds is not known. With UMIs, 5'RACE template switching was used to make TCR beta cDNA. Following a re-call of the 5' RACE reads, TCRdb has one entry per CDR3 protein and lacks DNA. Listed are 150,000 to 160,000 distinct CDR3 sequences; less than 40% falls within the top ten. This sample stems from a study of T cells expressing NK-cell markers. The wider study: Of eight sequenced donors, seven were HCMV-seropositive and one HCMV-seronegative.

Points from the study as a whole: Nothing established the HCMV specificity of expanded NKG2C+ T cell clones. In four donors, these clonotypes also led the CD3+CD56-NKG2C+ fraction.

CDR1 and CDR2 from the germline V gene are KGHDR and SFDVKD. The CDR3 is 13 residues long. This receptor was obtained from a woman aged 45-60 years in good health. Sequencing input: blood T cells: a sorted CD56 or NKG2C T cell subset, CD4+ or CD8+ T cells, or bulk PBMC T cells (not recorded which). The J gene is TRBJ2-1, the V gene TRBV24-1. CDR3 region: CATSDSNYNEQFF.